The 26 T cell receptor beta chains in this list originate from one sample, sequenced in a study of T-cell reconstitution after alpha-beta-depleted transplantation in children. For TCRbeta, the library was prepared with unique molecular identifiers. Each CDR3 protein is one row after TCRdb ran MiXCR on the PCR reads. The sample gives about a million distinct CDR3 sequences, roughly 29% of which show up once; over 25% is in the top ten. The starting material was PBMCs, mostly from graft donor cells, obtained 360 days after TCRalphabeta/CD19-depleted stem cell transplant. These receptor sequences come from a boy under three years old who had a stem cell transplant for SCID, so the T cells may come from the graft donor.

This clonotype was detected ten times or more. The V call is TRBV28, the J call TRBJ2-3; D might be TRBD1 (6 bases). The CDR3 sequence is 17 residues long. The ends were cut back, 0 bases at V and 0 bases at J, with 13 bases in the middle. Germline CDR1 and CDR2: MDHEN and SYDVKM. As DNA, the CDR3 is TGTGCCAGCAGTTTATGGCAGGGGTCGGCTAGCACAGATACGCAGTATTTT. Its protein is CASSLWQGSASTDTQYF. The full variable domain, rest sourced from reference TRBV28 and TRBJ2-3, is DVKVTQSSRYLVKRTGEKVFLECVQDMDHENMFWYRQDPGLGLRLIYFSYDVKMKEKGDIPEGYSVSREKKERFSLILESASTNQTSMYLCASSLWQGSASTDTQYFGPGTRLTVL.

The chain employs TRBV5-1 and TRBJ1-2, with TRBD1 matching 8 bases. The CDR3 is 14 residues long. V gave up 5 bases and J gave up 6 bases; unmatched junction bases: 9. Germline V lookup: CDR1 SGHRS, CDR2 YFSETQ. The CDR3 reads CASRLTGGEHGYTF. In nucleotides, the CDR3 is TGCGCCAGCAGGCTCACAGGGGGAGAGCATGGCTACACCTTC.

The chain recombines TRBV9 with TRBJ2-5; TRBD1 might be the D (5 bases). CDR3 size: 14 residues. Germline CDR1 and CDR2: SGDLS and YYNGEE. V was clipped by 0 bases and J by 5 bases, with 11 bases between them. This CDR3 reads CASSVEGARETQYF. CDR3 sequence (DNA): TGTGCCAGCAGCGTAGAAGGGGCCCGGGAGACCCAGTACTTC.

The rearrangement uses TRBV12-3 or TRBV12-4 and TRBJ2-1; perhaps TRBD1 as D (5 bases). The length of the CDR3 is 13 residues. V lost 1 base and J lost 7, with 8 bases in between. CDR3 sequence (DNA): TGTGCCAGCAGTTTAGACAGGAAGAATGAGCAGTTCTTC. Translated: CASSLDRKNEQFF.

This clonotype was detected a few times. V gene TRBV9 combines with J gene TRBJ1-2; D not resolved. V gave up 0 bases and J gave up 5 bases, with 8 bases separating them. The length of the CDR3 is 13 residues. CDR1 is SGDLS, CDR2 YYNGEE, per germline. CDR3 nucleotide sequence: TGTGCCAGCAGCGTAGCCAGCAGGTATGGCTACACCTTC. Protein sequence: CASSVASRYGYTF.

The chain carries TRBV12-3 or TRBV12-4 and TRBJ1-2, with D hard to call. This CDR3 is built from 13 residues. V was trimmed by 3 bases and J by 1 base, leaving 6 bases between them. The CDR3 loop is CASSFHLNYGYTF. The CDR3 DNA reads TGTGCCAGCAGTTTTCATCTTAACTATGGCTACACCTTC.

With regard to this clonotype: One end of the junction varies from germline; a read error may be responsible. The chain recombines TRBV5-1 with TRBJ2-5; 10 nucleotides agree with TRBD2. Germline-derived CDR1 and CDR2 are SGHRS and YFSETQ. The CDR3 covers 18 residues. The CDR3 loop is CASSFPDSGGRYQATQYF. CDR3 DNA: TGCGCCAGCAGCTTTCCGGATAGCGGGGGGCGCTACCAAGCGACCCAGTACTTC.

The chain is built from TRBV12-3 or TRBV12-4 and TRBJ2-4; D might be TRBD2 (6 bases). Trimming left V 3 bases short and J 6 bases short, with 12 bases between. The CDR3 has 14 residues. The CDR3: CASSLGGVGNIQYF. The CDR3 DNA sequence: TGTGCCAGCAGTTTGGGGGGAGTCGGAAACATTCAGTACTTC.

This chain joins TRBV7-2 and TRBJ2-1; 9 bases line up with TRBD2. The CDR3 is 16 amino acids. Germline CDR1 reads SGHTA; CDR2 reads FQGNSA. J gave up 5 bases and V 2 bases, and 7 bases lay outside the gene matches. CDR3 protein: CASSLRGGGIHNEQFF. The CDR3, as DNA: TGTGCCAGCAGCTTACGCGGGGGGGGAATTCACAATGAGCAGTTCTTC. Variable domain in full (rest from reference TRBV7-2 and TRBJ2-1): GAGVSQSPSNKVTEKGKDVELRCDPISGHTALYWYRQSLGQGLEFLIYFQGNSAPDKSGLPSDRFSAERTGGSVSTLTIQRTQQEDSAVYLCASSLRGGGIHNEQFFGPGTRLTVL.

J is TRBJ1-1 and V is TRBV12-3 or TRBV12-4, with 10 bases aligning to TRBD1. The CDR3 has 15 residues. V shed 7 bases, J shed 2 bases, and the junction held 7 bases outside the gene matches. CDR3 residues: CASMRDRGQNTEAFF. The CDR3 nucleotides are TGTGCCAGCATGCGTGACAGGGGGCAAAACACTGAAGCTTTCTTT.

The sample holds a few counts of this clonotype. J is TRBJ1-1 and V is TRBV6-1; 7 positions match TRBD1. Germline assignment: CDR1 MNHNS and CDR2 SASEGT. The CDR3 extends over 14 amino acids. The V and J ends lost 6 bases and 1 base, in that order; junction bases with no gene match: 5. CDR3 in amino acids: CASRKQGRNTEAFF. For the CDR3, the DNA is TGTGCCAGCAGAAAACAGGGGCGGAACACTGAAGCTTTCTTT.

The chain uses TRBV7-6 and TRBJ2-5; 15 bases match TRBD2. The CDR3 loop spans 16 amino acids. V was pared by 5 bases and J by 4 bases, with 5 bases of the junction left unmatched. Germline V gene sequence: CDR1 SGHVS, CDR2 FNYEAQ. As DNA, the CDR3 is TGTGCCAGCAGCCCAGGGACTAGCGGGGGGAGAGAGACCCAGTACTTC. This encodes CASSPGTSGGRETQYF.

This clonotype was recorded many times. V is TRBV5-8 and J is TRBJ2-7; D is undetermined. The CDR3 covers 11 residues. Deletions cut 3 bases from V and 4 bases from J, with 5 bases between. CDR1 is SGHTS, CDR2 YDEGEE, per germline. CDR3 residues: CASSYYYEQYF. CDR3 sequence (DNA): TGTGCCAGCAGCTATTATTACGAGCAGTACTTC.

This clonotype was recorded a few times. V usage is TRBV29-1 and J usage is TRBJ2-1; possibly TRBD1 or TRBD2 for D (5 bases each). Germline lookup yields CDR1 SQVTM and CDR2 ANQGSEA. The CDR3 has 11 residues. The V and J ends lost 4 bases and 10 bases respectively, with 11 bases between them. The CDR3 region has the DNA TGCAGCGTTGGGTTTGAGGGGGAGCAGTTCTTC. Amino acids: CSVGFEGEQFF.

The chain carries TRBV12-3 or TRBV12-4 and TRBJ1-4; D gene unclear. The CDR3 runs 12 residues. V lost 3 bases, J lost 11 bases, and 10 bases lay in between. CDR3 nucleotide sequence: TGTGCCAGCAGTTTTTTAGTGGGGAAACTGTTTTTT. This gives the protein CASSFLVGKLFF.

In this sample, this clonotype turned up a few times. The chain uses TRBV12-3 or TRBV12-4 and TRBJ2-7, with 7 positions matching TRBD2. After removal of 4 bases from V and 4 bases from J, the junction contained 10 bases not matched to a gene. The CDR3 covers 15 residues. This CDR3 is CASSSRPGGGYEQYF. The CDR3 DNA follows: TGTGCCAGCAGTTCCCGGCCGGGCGGGGGTTACGAGCAGTACTTC.

The chain carries TRBV20-1 and TRBJ2-2; possibly TRBD1 or TRBD2 for D (6 bases each). Germline-derived CDR1 and CDR2 are DFQATT and SNEGSKA (reference sequence). Trimming removed 4 bases at V and 4 bases at J, with 16 bases between. CDR3 length: 15 amino acids. The CDR3 region is CSAMFGGTITGELFF. For the CDR3, the DNA is TGCAGTGCTATGTTCGGGGGCACTATCACCGGGGAGCTGTTTTTT.

The chain carries TRBV20-1 and TRBJ2-3, with unresolved D. The CDR3 contains 14 residues. Trimming removed 0 bases from V and 4 bases from J, with 11 bases in between. Germline-derived CDR1 and CDR2 are DFQATT and SNEGSKA (reference sequence). The CDR3 sequence: CSARDGAGADTQYF. The CDR3 DNA follows: TGCAGTGCTAGAGATGGCGCTGGCGCAGATACGCAGTATTTT.

The rearrangement uses TRBV5-1 and TRBJ1-5, with D possibly being TRBD1 (5 bases). The CDR3 length is 15 residues. CDR1 SGHRS and CDR2 YFSETQ come from the germline V gene. Trimming took off 3 bases at V and 3 bases at J, with 13 bases between the two ends. This CDR3 is CASSSFTGPNQPQHF. In nucleotides, the CDR3 is TGCGCCAGCAGCTCCTTCACAGGCCCCAATCAGCCCCAGCATTTT.

This sequence joins TRBV28 and TRBJ2-5; 7 nucleotides match TRBD2. CDR1 and CDR2 from the germline V gene are MDHEN and SYDVKM. The V and J ends lost 6 bases and 2 bases, in that order; junction bases with no gene match: 12. CDR3 length: 16 residues. The CDR3 spells CASRPNVRGWQETQYF. For the CDR3, the DNA is TGTGCCAGCAGACCAAACGTGCGGGGGTGGCAAGAGACCCAGTACTTC.

V is TRBV27 and J is TRBJ2-6; unclear D gene. The CDR3 extends over 13 amino acids. Germline values: CDR1 MNHEY, CDR2 SMNVEV (reference sequence). Trimming left V 6 bases short and J 4 bases short, with 7 bases between. The CDR3 is CASRQSGANVLTF. The CDR3, as DNA: TGTGCCAGCAGACAGTCCGGGGCCAACGTCCTGACTTTC.

On this clonotype: Here the CDR3 omits its conserved ending phenylalanine or tryptophan, so a read error is the likely source. It is unclear where the CDR3 begins or ends on the DNA, so no DNA is shown, and the CDR3 is as TCRdb lists it. V is TRBV21-1 and J is TRBJ2-5; the D call in the table, TRBD2, was not verified against the DNA. TRBV21-1 is a documented pseudogene. The CDR3 numbers 18 amino acids, ends counted. The CDR3 reads CASSQGHGWIADVETQYV.

The chain recombines TRBV20-1 with TRBJ2-3, with 7 bases lining up with TRBD2. The CDR3 sequence is 16 residues long. Per germline, CDR1 DFQATT and CDR2 SNEGSKA (reference sequence). The trim removed 7 bases at V and 0 bases at J, leaving 13 bases unmatched. The CDR3 reads CSVSSGLDYSTDTQYF. In DNA form, the CDR3 reads TGCAGTGTCTCTAGCGGTCTAGATTACAGCACAGATACGCAGTATTTT.

The table lists this clonotype with a count of one. The V gene is TRBV29-1, the J gene TRBJ1-1; the match to TRBD1 covers 7 bases. Per germline, CDR1 SQVTM and CDR2 ANQGSEA. This CDR3 contains 13 residues. The J segment lost 1 base and the V segment lost 7 bases, leaving 6 bases of the junction unmatched. This CDR3 reads CSGRTGANTEAFF. CDR3 nucleotides: TGCAGCGGGAGGACAGGTGCGAACACTGAAGCTTTCTTT.

The chain employs TRBV7-2 and TRBJ2-2, with 7 bases lining up with TRBD2. V trimming: 2 bases; J trimming: 3 bases; junction bases outside the gene matches: 9. CDR1 and CDR2 (germline): SGHTA, FQGNSA. The CDR3 is 17 amino acids. CDR3 sequence (DNA): TGTGCCAGCAGCTTAAACATTTGGGGGGGAGACACCGGGGAGCTGTTTTTT. Translated, it gives CASSLNIWGGDTGELFF.

The chain employs TRBV7-8 and TRBJ2-6; 11 bases line up with TRBD2. With V trimmed by 8 bases and J by 0 bases, 6 bases remained unmatched. The germline CDR1 and CDR2 sequences are SGHVS and FQNEAQ. This CDR3 is 17 amino acids long. This chain's CDR3 is CASRLAGGDSGANVLTF. CDR3 in DNA: TGTGCCAGCCGTCTAGCGGGGGGAGACTCTGGGGCCAACGTCCTGACTTTC.